The present entry profiles one T cell receptor (beta chain) with its context. No antigen is known for it. This sample is part of a study of T cells in Graves' hyperthyroidism and ophthalmopathy. Findings of the study overall: It was a median approximately six months before onset that the model predicted ophthalmopathy.

The length of the CDR3 is 15 residues. Germline V CDR1 and CDR2: MDHEN, SYDVKM. V was shortened by 7 bases and J by 0 bases, with 14 bases between the two germline ends. RNA transcripts served as the template for amplifying TCR beta CDR3 regions. HTBI primers drove first-round RT-PCR of the TCR CDR3. Using its own MiXCR run on the multiplex PCR reads, TCRdb lists one record per CDR3 protein. Altogether more than 450,000 distinct CDR3 sequences are present, 15% to 20% being singletons, with the ten largest covering about 45%. Sequenced sample: blood. The chain uses TRBV28 and TRBJ2-3; D possibly corresponds to TRBD1 (6 bases). This sequence was found in a middle-aged man with Graves' ophthalmopathy. The CDR3 nucleotides read TGTGCCAGCACTTGGGCAGGGGCTAGCACAGATACGCAGTATTTT. Encoded protein: CASTWAGASTDTQYF.